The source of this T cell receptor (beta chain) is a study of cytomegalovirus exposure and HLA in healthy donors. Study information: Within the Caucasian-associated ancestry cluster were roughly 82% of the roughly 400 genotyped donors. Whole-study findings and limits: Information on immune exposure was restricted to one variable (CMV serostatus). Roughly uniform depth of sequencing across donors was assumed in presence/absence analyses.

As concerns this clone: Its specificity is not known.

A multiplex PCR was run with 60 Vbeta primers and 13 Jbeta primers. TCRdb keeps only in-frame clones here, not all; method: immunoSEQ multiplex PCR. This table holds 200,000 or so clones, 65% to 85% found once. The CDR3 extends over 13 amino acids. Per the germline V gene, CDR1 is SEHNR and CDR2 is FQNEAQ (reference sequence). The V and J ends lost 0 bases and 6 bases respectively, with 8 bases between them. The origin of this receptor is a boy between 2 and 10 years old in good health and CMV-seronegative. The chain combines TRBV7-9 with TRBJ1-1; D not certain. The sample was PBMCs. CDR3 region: CASSLAVGAEAFF. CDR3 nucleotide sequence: TGTGCCAGCAGCTTAGCAGTAGGAGCTGAAGCTTTCTTT.